The clone carrying this TCR beta chain was observed a handful of times. Its antigen is currently unknown. TCR alpha and TCR beta cDNA libraries carrying sample barcodes and UMIs were produced by 5'RACE using constant-segment primers. TCRdb recomputed calls from the 5' RACE reads with MiXCR, one row per CDR3 protein. The sample holds approximately 430,000 distinct CDR3 sequences, 23% seen once. In germline, CDR1 is SEHNR, CDR2 FQNEAQ (reference sequence). J was trimmed by 5 bases and V by 5 bases; bases with no gene match: 9. The CDR3 covers 16 residues. This specimen comes from a study of T-cell memory formation after mild COVID-19. Findings and limits, study-wide: SARS-CoV-2 specificity of second-wave clones peaking day 37 was unconfirmed. Shrinking CD4+ clones were chiefly CM and EM; CD8+ ones were chiefly EMRA.

This receptor was obtained from an adult woman who had mild COVID-19 (a few samples of this study predate the infection). Cell type and time point are not known. The sequenced sample was PBMCs or a T cell subset sorted from them (not recorded which). The chain combines TRBV7-9 with TRBJ2-3; 11 nucleotides agree with TRBD1. The CDR3 nucleotides read TGTGCCAGCAGCGGTTGGGACAGGGGGTTAGGAGATACGCAGTATTTT. Amino acid sequence: CASSGWDRGLGDTQYF.